Each of the 25 T cell receptor beta chains below was sequenced from the same sample in a study of shared clonotypes between healthy human individuals. TCRdb's table, derived via immunoSEQ multiplex PCR, lists solely in-frame clones and lacks some. The sample holds about 2.4 million clones; more than 90% are singletons and the top ten take 0.11% to 0.15%. The specimen was naive CD4+ T cells sorted from blood. Specified subset: CD45RA+ positively selected. These receptors were collected from a man younger than 30 in good health.

The chain uses TRBV4-1 and TRBJ2-2; D is possibly TRBD1 (5 bases). This CDR3 is 16 amino acids long. Trimming removed 1 base at V and 6 bases at J, with 15 bases between. Germline V lookup: CDR1 MGHRA, CDR2 YSYEKL. CDR3 in DNA: TGCGCCAGCAGCCAAGTAGGCAGGGAATCGCCCGGGGAGCTGTTTTTT. It encodes CASSQVGRESPGELFF.

V usage is TRBV4-3 and J usage is TRBJ2-1; 7 bases align to TRBD2. CDR3 length: 16 residues. Germline V lookup: CDR1 LGHNA, CDR2 YSLEER. With V trimmed by 0 bases and J by 0 bases, 2 bases remained unmatched. CDR3 DNA sequence: TGCGCCAGCAGCCAAGAACTAGCGAGCTCCTACAATGAGCAGTTCTTC. Translated, it gives CASSQELASSYNEQFF.

The CDR3 sequence is CASSYTGYGELFF. The CDR3 DNA follows: TGTGCCAGCAGCTATACAGGGTACGGGGAGCTGTTTTTT. The rearrangement links TRBV11-2 to TRBJ2-2; TRBD1 is a possible D gene (6 bases). Germline V gene lookup returns CDR1 SGHAT and CDR2 FQNNGV. V lost 4 bases, J lost 7 bases, and 10 bases lay in between. The CDR3 consists of 13 residues.

The V call is TRBV18, the J call TRBJ2-2, with D perhaps TRBD1 (5 bases). This CDR3 is built from 14 residues. Germline CDR1 is KGHSH and CDR2 is LQKENI. With 5 bases removed from V and 1 base from J, the gap between germline ends came to 8 bases. CDR3 sequence: CASSYDRNTGELFF. CDR3 nucleotides: TGTGCCAGCTCATACGACAGGAACACCGGGGAGCTGTTTTTT.

This chain links TRBV5-1 with TRBJ2-1, with D perhaps being TRBD1 or TRBD2 (6 bases each). CDR3 length: 14 amino acids. V lost 4 bases to trimming and J lost 6 bases, with 14 bases between them. Germline V gene sequence: CDR1 SGHRS, CDR2 YFSETQ. Written as DNA, the CDR3 is TGCGCCAGCAGCAGGGGGTCAGCGGGCAATGAGCAGTTCTTC. Encoded protein: CASSRGSAGNEQFF.

The rearrangement uses TRBV27 and TRBJ1-5; 12 nucleotides agree with TRBD1. The CDR3 consists of 18 residues. V was clipped by 0 bases and J by 6 bases; unmatched bases: 9. CDR1 and CDR2 from the germline V gene are MNHEY and SMNVEV (reference sequence). CDR3 in amino acids: CASSLSIVGQGAIQPQHF. The DNA of the CDR3 is TGTGCCAGCAGTTTATCCATCGTGGGACAGGGGGCGATTCAGCCCCAGCATTTT.

Details on this clone: Other DNA sequences in this specimen translate into the identical CDR3. The rearrangement uses TRBV7-3 and TRBJ2-3, with 11 bases identical to TRBD2. Germline CDR1 SGHTA, CDR2 FQGTGA. The ends lost 3 bases at V and 3 bases at J; junction bases unmatched: 2. The CDR3 loop spans 15 amino acids. The CDR3 bases are TGTGCCAGCAGCTTTACTAGCGGGAGTACAGATACGCAGTATTTT. It translates to CASSFTSGSTDTQYF.

This chain joins TRBV10-3 and TRBJ1-3; the D gene is possibly TRBD1 (6 bases). Germline V lookup: CDR1 ENHRY, CDR2 SYGVKD. V lost 3 bases, J lost 2 bases, and 14 bases lay in between. The CDR3 extends over 16 amino acids. DNA of the CDR3: TGTGCCATCAGTGATGTGGGGGCGCGGACTGGAAACACCATATATTTT. It translates to CAISDVGARTGNTIYF.

The chain employs TRBV29-1 and TRBJ2-6, with TRBD1 matching over 8 bases. V was clipped by 2 bases and J by 1 base; unmatched bases: 7. CDR1 SQVTM and CDR2 ANQGSEA come from the germline V gene. This CDR3 is 17 amino acids long. The CDR3 DNA sequence: TGCAGCGTTGAATCAGGGGGCAAAGGGTCTGGGGCCAACGTCCTGACTTTC. This encodes CSVESGGKGSGANVLTF.

The CDR3 is CASSWEGRSSYNEQFF. CDR3 nucleotide sequence: TGCGCCAGCAGCTGGGAGGGACGGTCGTCCTACAATGAGCAGTTCTTC. The chain uses TRBV5-1 and TRBJ2-1; the match to TRBD2 covers 7 bases. The CDR3 is 16 residues long. V gave up 3 bases and J gave up 1 base; unmatched junction bases: 7. Germline CDR1 and CDR2: SGHRS and YFSETQ.

The chain combines TRBV10-3 with TRBJ2-5, with 7 nucleotides matching TRBD2. The CDR3 extends over 11 amino acids. After removal of 8 bases from V and 5 bases from J, the junction contained 2 bases not matched to a gene. Germline V gene sequence: CDR1 ENHRY, CDR2 SYGVKD. CDR3 sequence: CAIGREETQYF. The DNA of the CDR3 is TGTGCCATCGGGAGGGAGGAGACCCAGTACTTC.

The chain couples TRBV15 to TRBJ2-5, with D maybe TRBD2 (6 bases). Between the trimmed V and J ends, which lost 5 bases and 3 bases, there was a span of 16 bases. The germline CDR1 and CDR2 sequences are LNHNV and YYDKDF (reference sequence). The CDR3 runs 15 residues. The CDR3 DNA sequence: TGTGCCACCAGCGCGGGGTCTCCCACGAAAGAGACCCAGTACTTC. Translation: CATSAGSPTKETQYF.

V usage is TRBV21-1 and J usage is TRBJ2-7; the table calls TRBD2, which could not be checked here. TRBV21-1 constitutes a pseudogene. The CDR3 loop spans 16 amino acids. The CDR3 sequence is CASSKAGTHGTYEQYF. The CDR3 region has the DNA TGTGCCAGCAGCAAAGCGGGAACGCACGGGACCTACGAGCAGTACTTC.

This clone was seen once. The rearrangement links TRBV6-5 to TRBJ2-3; the match to TRBD2 covers 9 bases. With V trimmed by 0 bases and J by 2 bases, 3 bases remained unmatched. Germline loops: CDR1 MNHEY, CDR2 SVGAGI. The CDR3 spans 16 residues. The CDR3 bases are TGTGCCAGCAGTTACTCCGGCGGGGGGGCCACAGATACGCAGTATTTT. Translation: CASSYSGGGATDTQYF.

V and J are TRBV27 and TRBJ2-7; the D call may be TRBD1 or TRBD2 (5 bases each). The CDR3 spans 15 residues. Per germline, CDR1 MNHEY and CDR2 SMNVEV (reference sequence). V was clipped by 4 bases and J by 6 bases, with 19 bases between them. The CDR3 DNA is TGTGCCAGCAGTTCCCTCGGGAAGGGGACGGGCGAGCAGTACTTC. Its protein product is CASSSLGKGTGEQYF.

The rearrangement links TRBV4-1 to TRBJ1-5; D gene uncertain. The CDR3 contains 15 residues. Between the trimmed V and J ends, which lost 3 bases and 2 bases, there was a span of 11 bases. From germline, CDR1 is MGHRA and CDR2 YSYEKL. CDR3 loop: CASSQSNLGNQPQHF. CDR3 DNA sequence: TGCGCCAGCAGCCAGTCTAATCTCGGCAATCAGCCCCAGCATTTT.

The table lists this clone with a count of one. This chain connects TRBV5-4 to TRBJ2-7, with 7 nucleotides matching TRBD1. V trimming: 4 bases; J trimming: 0 bases; junction bases outside the gene matches: 4. The CDR3 totals 14 residues. Germline loops: CDR1 SGHNT, CDR2 YYREEE (reference sequence). The CDR3 spells CASSPGQVSYEQYF. CDR3 DNA: TGTGCCAGCAGCCCAGGACAGGTCTCCTACGAGCAGTACTTC.

This chain's CDR3 is CASRISSGSWYEQYF. The CDR3, as DNA: TGTGCCAGCAGGATCTCTAGCGGGAGTTGGTACGAGCAGTACTTC. V usage is TRBV27 and J usage is TRBJ2-5, with 10 bases aligning to TRBD2. The DNA end lines up better with TRBJ2-7; the J call may be wrong. Germline lookup yields CDR1 MNHEY and CDR2 SMNVEV (reference sequence). The CDR3 runs to 15 residues.

This chain connects TRBV19 to TRBJ2-3; tentatively, D is TRBD1 (5 bases). This CDR3 spans 14 amino acids. CDR1 and CDR2 (germline): LNHDA, SQIVND (reference sequence). Trimming cost V 2 bases and J 2 bases, with 8 bases left between them. CDR3: CASSIQGVTDTQYF. CDR3 nucleotides: TGTGCCAGTAGTATACAGGGCGTCACAGATACGCAGTATTTT. Filled out from reference TRBV19 and TRBJ2-3, the complete variable domain reads DGGITQSPKYLFRKEGQNVTLSCEQNLNHDAMYWYRQDPGQGLRLIYYSQIVNDFQKGDIAEGYSVSREKKESFPLTVTSAQKNPTAFYLCASSIQGVTDTQYFGPGTRLTVL.

The chain couples TRBV7-3 to TRBJ2-5, with 8 bases aligning to TRBD1. J gave up 5 bases and V 5 bases, and 4 bases lay outside the gene matches. CDR3 length: 13 residues. Germline V gene lookup returns CDR1 SGHTA and CDR2 FQGTGA. CDR3 DNA: TGTGCCAGCAGCGAGACAGGGGAGGAGACCCAGTACTTC. Its translation: CASSETGEETQYF.

This clone was detected only once. The chain links TRBV6-1 to TRBJ1-6; 9 bases fit TRBD1. Losses at the gene ends were 2 bases for V and 6 bases for J; bases not matched to a gene: 8. The CDR3 consists of 17 residues. The V gene's germline CDR1 is MNHNS and CDR2 SASEGT. CDR3 coding DNA: TGTGCCAGCAGTGAATTTGGTGACAGGGGGGTTAATTCACCCCTCCACTTT. This sequence encodes CASSEFGDRGVNSPLHF.

The V and J genes are TRBV2 and TRBJ1-2; D perhaps matches TRBD1 (5 bases). The CDR3 length is 15 residues. The germline V gene encodes CDR1 SNHLY and CDR2 FYNNEI. V gave up 3 bases and J gave up 8 bases, with 19 bases separating them. CDR3 region: CASSDEVWTRGGYTF. Written as DNA, the CDR3 is TGTGCCAGCAGTGATGAGGTGTGGACAAGGGGAGGCTACACCTTC.

Turning to this clone: The same CDR3 is also encoded by other DNA sequences in this sample. This sequence joins TRBV10-2 and TRBJ1-2; D remains ambiguous. V dropped 0 bases and J dropped 3 bases, with 11 bases sitting between them. Per the germline V gene, CDR1 is WSHSY and CDR2 is SAAADI. The length of the CDR3 is 15 residues. CDR3 sequence reads: CASSESVRTHYGYTF. The CDR3, as DNA: TGCGCCAGCAGTGAGTCTGTCAGAACCCACTATGGCTACACCTTC.

The chain has TRBV5-1 and TRBJ2-5; 9 positions match TRBD1. The trim removed 3 bases at V and 5 bases at J, leaving 8 bases unmatched. From germline, CDR1 is SGHRS and CDR2 YFSETQ. The CDR3 is made up of 15 amino acids. The CDR3 nucleotides read TGCGCCAGCAGCTCCGGGGGACAGGGATTTGAGACCCAGTACTTC. This codes for CASSSGGQGFETQYF.

This chain links TRBV5-1 with TRBJ1-2, with 7 bases that match TRBD1. The CDR3 is 15 amino acids. V was clipped by 4 bases and J by 4 bases; unmatched bases: 10. The V gene's germline CDR1 is SGHRS and CDR2 YFSETQ. CDR3 DNA: TGCGCCAGCAGCCTAGACCCGACAGGGACCTATGGCTACACCTTC. This gives the protein CASSLDPTGTYGYTF.